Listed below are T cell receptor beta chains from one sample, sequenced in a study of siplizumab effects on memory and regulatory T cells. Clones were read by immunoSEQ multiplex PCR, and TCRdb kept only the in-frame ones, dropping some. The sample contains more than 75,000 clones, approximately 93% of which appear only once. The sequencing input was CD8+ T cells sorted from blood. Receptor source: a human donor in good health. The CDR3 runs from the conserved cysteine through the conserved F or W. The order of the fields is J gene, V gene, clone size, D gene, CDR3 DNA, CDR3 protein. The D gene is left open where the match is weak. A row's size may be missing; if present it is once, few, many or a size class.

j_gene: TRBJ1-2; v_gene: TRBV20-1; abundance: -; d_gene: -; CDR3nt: TGCAGTGCTAGTGGCTACACCTTC; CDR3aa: CSASGYTF
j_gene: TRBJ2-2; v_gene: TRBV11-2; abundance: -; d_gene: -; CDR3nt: TGTGCCAGCATCGAGAGGGCTCATCCACCTTACACCGGGGAGCTGTTTTTT; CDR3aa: CASIERAHPPYTGELFF
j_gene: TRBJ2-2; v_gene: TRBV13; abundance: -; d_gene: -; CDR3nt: TGTGCCAGCAGCTTAGAAGGGGCAGAAACCGGGGAGCTGTTTTTT; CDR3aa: CASSLEGAETGELFF
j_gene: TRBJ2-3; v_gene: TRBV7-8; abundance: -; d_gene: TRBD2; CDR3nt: TGTGCCAGCAGTGCGACTAGCGGGAGTCTAGGTACGCAGTATTTT; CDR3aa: CASSATSGSLGTQYF
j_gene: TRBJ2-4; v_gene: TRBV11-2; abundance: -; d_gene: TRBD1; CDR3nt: TGTGCCAGCAGCTTTCGAGACAGGGGTATATCGAACATTCAGTACTTC; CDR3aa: CASSFRDRGISNIQYF
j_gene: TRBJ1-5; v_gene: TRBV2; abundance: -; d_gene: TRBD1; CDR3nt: TGTGCCAGCAGGGAAGACAGGGTTCAGCCCCAGCATTTT; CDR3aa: CASREDRVQPQHF
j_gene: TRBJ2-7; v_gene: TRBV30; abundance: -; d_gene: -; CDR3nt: TGTGCCTGGAGTGTACAGGACTCACACTACGAGCAGTACTTC; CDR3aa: CAWSVQDSHYEQYF
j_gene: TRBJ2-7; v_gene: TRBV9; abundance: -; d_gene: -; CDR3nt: TGTGCCAGCAGCGTAGCTGTCACAGGTCTCGACGAGCAGTACTTC; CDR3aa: CASSVAVTGLDEQYF
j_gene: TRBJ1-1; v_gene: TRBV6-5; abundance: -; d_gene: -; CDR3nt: TGTGCCAGCCGACTCGGGTTAAGTTGGGATGAAGCTTTCTTT; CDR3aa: CASRLGLSWDEAFF
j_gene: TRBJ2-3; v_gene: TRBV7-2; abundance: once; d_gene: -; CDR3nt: TGTGCCAGCAGCTTAGAGATGAGCACAGATACGCAGTATTTT; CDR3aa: CASSLEMSTDTQYF
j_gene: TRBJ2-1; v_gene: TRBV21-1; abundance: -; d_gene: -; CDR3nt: TGTGCCAGCAGCACCGAGGGACAGCTTTCCTACAATGAGCAGTTCTTC; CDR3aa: CASSTEGQLSYNEQFF
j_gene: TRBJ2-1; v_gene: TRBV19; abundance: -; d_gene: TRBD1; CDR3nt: TGTGCCAGTAGTATTTCCGGGACAGTCTACAATGAGCAGTTCTTC; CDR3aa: CASSISGTVYNEQFF
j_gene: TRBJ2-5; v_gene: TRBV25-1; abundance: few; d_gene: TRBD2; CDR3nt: TGTGCCAGCAGTGGGGCGACTAGCGTCCAAGAGACCCAGTACTTC; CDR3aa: CASSGATSVQETQYF
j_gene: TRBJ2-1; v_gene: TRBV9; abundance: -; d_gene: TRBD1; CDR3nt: TGTGCCAGCAGCGTTGCAGGGGGCGGTGTCTACAATGAGCAGTTCTTC; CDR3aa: CASSVAGGGVYNEQFF
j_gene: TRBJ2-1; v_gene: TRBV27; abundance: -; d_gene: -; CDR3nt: TGTGCCAGCAGTTTCCGAGAGGACTCCTACAATGAGCAGTTCTTC; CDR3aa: CASSFREDSYNEQFF
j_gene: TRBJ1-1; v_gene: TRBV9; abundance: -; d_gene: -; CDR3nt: TGTGCCAGCAGCGTAGGTGTGGGGACGGGGACTGAAGCTTTCTTT; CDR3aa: CASSVGVGTGTEAFF
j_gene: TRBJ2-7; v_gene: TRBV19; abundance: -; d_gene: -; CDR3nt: TGTGCCAGTAGCTCGGACGTATCCTTCCGCGAGCAGTACTTC; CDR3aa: CASSSDVSFREQYF
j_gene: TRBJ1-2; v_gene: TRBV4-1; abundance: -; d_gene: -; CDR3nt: TGCGCCAGCAGCCAAATGGGGGGACTGGGCTATGGCTACACCTTC; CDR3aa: CASSQMGGLGYGYTF
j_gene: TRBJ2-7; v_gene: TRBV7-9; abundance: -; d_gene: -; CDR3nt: TGTGCCAGCAGCTTAGGAGGGCATCCCTCCTACGAGCAGTACTTC; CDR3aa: CASSLGGHPSYEQYF
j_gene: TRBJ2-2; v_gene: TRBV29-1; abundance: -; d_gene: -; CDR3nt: TGCAGCGCCATAAGACCGAACACCGGGGAGCTGTTTTTT; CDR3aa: CSAIRPNTGELFF
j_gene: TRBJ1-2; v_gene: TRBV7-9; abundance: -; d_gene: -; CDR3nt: TGTGCCAGCAGCTCCGACAGCCCTTATGGCTACACCTTC; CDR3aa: CASSSDSPYGYTF
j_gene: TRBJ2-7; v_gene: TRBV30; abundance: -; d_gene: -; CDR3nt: TGTGCCTGGAGGCCGACCGAAGACTACGAGCAGTACTTC; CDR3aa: CAWRPTEDYEQYF
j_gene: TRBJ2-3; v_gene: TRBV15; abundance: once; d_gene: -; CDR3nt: TGTGCCACCAGAGGCGGGGCAAGCACAGATACGCAGTATTTT; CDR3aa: CATRGGASTDTQYF
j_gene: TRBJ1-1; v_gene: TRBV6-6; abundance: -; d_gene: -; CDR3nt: TGTGCCAGCTCAGGGGTGAACACTGAAGCTTTCTTT; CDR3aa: CASSGVNTEAFF
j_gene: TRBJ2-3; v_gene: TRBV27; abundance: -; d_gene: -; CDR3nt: TGTGCCAGCAGTGAGACTCCTTCTAGCACAGATACGCAGTATTTT; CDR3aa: CASSETPSSTDTQYF
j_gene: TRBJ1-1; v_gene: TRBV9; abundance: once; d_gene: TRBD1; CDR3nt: TGTGCCAGCAGCGTATTTGACGCAGGGGGGAACACTGAAGCTTTCTTT; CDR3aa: CASSVFDAGGNTEAFF
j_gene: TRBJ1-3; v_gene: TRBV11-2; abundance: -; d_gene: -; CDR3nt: TGTGCCAGCAGCCCCGGTCCTGGGGCACTCCCTGGAAACACCATATATTTT; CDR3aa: CASSPGPGALPGNTIYF
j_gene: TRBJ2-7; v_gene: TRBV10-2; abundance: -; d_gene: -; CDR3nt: TGCGCCAGCAGTGAGTCGGGATTCGGCGAGCAGTACTTC; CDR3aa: CASSESGFGEQYF
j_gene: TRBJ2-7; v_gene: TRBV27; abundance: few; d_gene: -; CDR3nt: TGTGCCAGCAGTGAGCGAGGTGGCTACGAGCAGTACTTC; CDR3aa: CASSERGGYEQYF
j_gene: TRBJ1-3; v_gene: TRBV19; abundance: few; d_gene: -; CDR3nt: TGTGCCAGTAACGCAGGACTTAGTGGAAACACCATATATTTT; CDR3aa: CASNAGLSGNTIYF
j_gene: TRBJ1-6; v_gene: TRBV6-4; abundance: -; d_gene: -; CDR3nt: TGTGCCAGCAGCGAAGATACAGATTCACCCCTCCACTTT; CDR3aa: CASSEDTDSPLHF
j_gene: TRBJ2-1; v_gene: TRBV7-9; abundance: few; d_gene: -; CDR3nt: TGTGCCAGCAGCGCACTAGTACCTGAGCAGTTCTTC; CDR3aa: CASSALVPEQFF
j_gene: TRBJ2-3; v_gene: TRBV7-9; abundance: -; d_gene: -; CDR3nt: TGTGCCAGCAGCTCAAACAGGGATAGCACAGATACGCAGTATTTT; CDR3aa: CASSSNRDSTDTQYF
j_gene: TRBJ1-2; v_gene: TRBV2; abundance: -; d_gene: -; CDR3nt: TGTGCCACCTCAGGGGATGGCTACACCTTC; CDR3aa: CATSGDGYTF
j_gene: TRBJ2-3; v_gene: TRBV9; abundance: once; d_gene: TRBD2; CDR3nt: TGTGCCAGCACCTTAAGCGGGGGTAGCACAGATACGCAGTATTTT; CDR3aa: CASTLSGGSTDTQYF
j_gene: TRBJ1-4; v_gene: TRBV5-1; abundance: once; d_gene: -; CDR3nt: TGCGCCAGCAGCTCGGACGGCAGGAATGAAAAACTGTTTTTT; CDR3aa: CASSSDGRNEKLFF
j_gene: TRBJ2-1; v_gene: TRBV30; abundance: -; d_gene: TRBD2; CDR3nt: TGTGCCTGGAGTGGACTAGCGGTTGAGCAGTTCTTC; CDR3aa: CAWSGLAVEQFF
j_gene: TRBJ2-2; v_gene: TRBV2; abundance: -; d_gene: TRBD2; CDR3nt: TGTGCCAGCAGTGAAGCTCGTGGGGGGACTAGCGGACGCTATTCGAACACCGGGGAGCTGTTTTTT; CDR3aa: CASSEARGGTSGRYSNTGELFF
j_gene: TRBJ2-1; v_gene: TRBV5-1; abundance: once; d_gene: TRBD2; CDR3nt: TGCGCCAGCAGCGGTAGCGGGGCGAGCTCCTACAATGAGCAGTTCTTC; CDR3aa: CASSGSGASSYNEQFF
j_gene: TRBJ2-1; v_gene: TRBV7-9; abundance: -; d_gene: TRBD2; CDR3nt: TGTGCCAGCCGCGCGGGACTAGCGGGGGGGCAGTACAATGAGCAGTTCTTC; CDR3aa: CASRAGLAGGQYNEQFF
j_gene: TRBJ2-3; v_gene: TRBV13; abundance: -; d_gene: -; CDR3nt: TGTGCCAGCAGCTCGCCCCTCAACACAGATACGCAGTATTTT; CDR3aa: CASSSPLNTDTQYF
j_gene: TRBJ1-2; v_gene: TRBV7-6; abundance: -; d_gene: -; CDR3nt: TGTGCCAGCAGCCCCGTTGCGGTGGACTATGGCTACACCTTC; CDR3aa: CASSPVAVDYGYTF
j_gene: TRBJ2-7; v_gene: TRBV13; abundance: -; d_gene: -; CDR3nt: TGTGCCAGCAGCTTCAGGGGCACAACCTACGAGCAGTACTTC; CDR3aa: CASSFRGTTYEQYF
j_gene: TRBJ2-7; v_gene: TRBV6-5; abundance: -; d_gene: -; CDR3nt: TGTGCCAGCAGTCTGGATGGGGTCTCCTACGAGCAGTACTTC; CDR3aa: CASSLDGVSYEQYF
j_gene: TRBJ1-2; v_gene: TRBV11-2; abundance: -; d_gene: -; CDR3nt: TGTGCCAGCAGCTTAGCATTCGGGGGGGACTATGGCTACACCTTC; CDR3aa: CASSLAFGGDYGYTF
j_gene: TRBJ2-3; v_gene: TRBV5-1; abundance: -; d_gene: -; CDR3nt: TGCGCCAGCAGCTTCGGAGAAACCAGCACAGATACGCAGTATTTT; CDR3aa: CASSFGETSTDTQYF
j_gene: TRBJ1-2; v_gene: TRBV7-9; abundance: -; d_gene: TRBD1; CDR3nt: TGTGCCAGCCTCACAGGGGGAGATGGCTACACCTTC; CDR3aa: CASLTGGDGYTF
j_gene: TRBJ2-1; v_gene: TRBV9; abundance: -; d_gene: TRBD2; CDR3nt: TGTGCCAGCAGCGTAGAAGCGGGAGGGTACAATGAGCAGTTCTTC; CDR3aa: CASSVEAGGYNEQFF
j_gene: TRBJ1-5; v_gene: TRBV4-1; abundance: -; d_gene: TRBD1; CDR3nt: TGCGCCAGCAGCCCCCGACAGGGGAATCAGCCCCAGCATTTT; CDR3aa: CASSPRQGNQPQHF
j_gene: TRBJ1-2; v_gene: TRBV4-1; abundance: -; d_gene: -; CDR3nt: TGCGCCAGCAGCCAAGAATGGAGGGGCAGCAGTGTTTATGGCTACACCTTC; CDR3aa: CASSQEWRGSSVYGYTF
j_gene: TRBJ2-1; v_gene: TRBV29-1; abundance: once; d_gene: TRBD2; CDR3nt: TGCAGCGTTAATGGACTAGCGGGAGGATACAATGAGCAGTTCTTC; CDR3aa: CSVNGLAGGYNEQFF
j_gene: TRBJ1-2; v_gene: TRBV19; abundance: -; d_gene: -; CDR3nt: TGTGCCAGTAGTATATATCGGCAGGTCGCTTTCGGCTACACCTTC; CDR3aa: CASSIYRQVAFGYTF
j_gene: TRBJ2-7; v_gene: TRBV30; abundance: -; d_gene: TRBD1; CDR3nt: TGTGCCGTGACAGGGGTCTACGAGCAGTACTTC; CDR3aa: CAVTGVYEQYF
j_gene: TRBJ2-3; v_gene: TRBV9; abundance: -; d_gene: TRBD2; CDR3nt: TGTGCCAGCAGCGATCTAGCGGGAGGTGGGGTCACCCGGTTAGATACGCAGTATTTT; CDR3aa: CASSDLAGGGVTRLDTQYF
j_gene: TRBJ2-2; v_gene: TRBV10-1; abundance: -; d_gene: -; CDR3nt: TGCGCCAGCAGTGAGGGGTCCGGGGAGCTGTTTTTT; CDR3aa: CASSEGSGELFF
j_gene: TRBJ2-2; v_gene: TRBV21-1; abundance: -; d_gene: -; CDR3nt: TGTGCCAGCAGCAAAGTTTCGGCGGCGGATGGCGGGGAGCTGTTTTTT; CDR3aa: CASSKVSAADGGELFF
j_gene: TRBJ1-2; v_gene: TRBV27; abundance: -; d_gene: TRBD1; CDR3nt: TGTGCCTGCGGGGACAGGGAAAACTATGGCTACACCTTC; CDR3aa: CACGDRENYGYTF